This TCR beta chain is drawn from a study of Ad26.COV2.S vaccination and SARS-CoV-2 variants. Treatment here: some 20 received Ad26.COV2.S at low or high dose, single or two shots; five or six received placebo; per-sample allocation not given. Samples came from day 63 after the first vaccine or placebo injection. Germline V gene sequence: CDR1 MNHEY, CDR2 SVGEGT. This CDR3 region has 16 residues. V was pared by 6 bases and J by 0 bases, with 8 bases of the junction left unmatched. Sequencing was performed with immunoSEQ multiplex PCR; in TCRdb, only in-frame clones are kept and a portion is missing. Among a few hundred thousand clones, 70% to 90% were seen once, and the ten largest hold 1.5% to 2%.

The sample was peripheral blood, taken in a trial of Ad26.COV2.S vaccine versus placebo. The sequence derives from a person between 18 and 59 years old who received the Ad26.COV2.S COVID-19 vaccine or a placebo. V gene TRBV6-2 or TRBV6-3 combines with J gene TRBJ1-5, with 7 bases identical to TRBD1. CDR3: CASSLDRVYSNQPQHF. The CDR3, as DNA: TGTGCCAGCAGCCTCGACAGGGTGTATAGCAATCAGCCCCAGCATTTT.